This is a list of T cell receptor beta chains from one sample in a study of blood T cells in healthy people across ages. TCRdb passed the 5' RACE reads through MiXCR, listing each CDR3 protein once. In the table there are 450,000 to 700,000 distinct CDR3 sequences, about 25% of which are singletons. The sample consisted of blood. These receptors were taken from a woman in her sixties or seventies in good health. Each CDR3 is given with its conserved first and last residue. Each record gives: V gene, CDR3 length, D gene, J gene, clone size, CDR3 protein, CDR3 DNA. D genes are given only for firm matches. Clone size is not always given. Where it is, it says once, few, many or a class for expanded clones.

TRBV20-1	15	.	TRBJ2-3	few	CSAARGLYSTDTQYF	TGCAGTGCTGCCCGGGGCCTATATAGCACAGATACGCAGTATTTT
TRBV7-2	12	TRBD1	TRBJ1-2	few	CASSSRGLGYTF	TGTGCCAGCAGCTCGAGGGGGCTTGGCTACACCTTC
TRBV27	13	.	TRBJ1-2	few	CASSRGSYYGYTF	TGTGCCAGCAGCCGGGGCTCGTACTATGGCTACACCTTC
TRBV14	15	.	TRBJ2-5	.	CASSPKWAVKETQYF	TGTGCCAGCAGCCCGAAGTGGGCGGTGAAGGAGACCCAGTACTTC
TRBV4-1	15	.	TRBJ1-4	.	CASSQGWQGNEKLFF	TGCGCCAGCAGCCAAGGATGGCAAGGAAACGAAAAACTGTTTTTT
TRBV29-1	12	.	TRBJ1-2	few	CSGTDSDHGYTF	TGCAGCGGGACGGACAGTGACCATGGCTACACCTTC
TRBV5-1	14	.	TRBJ1-4	many	CASSVIGEGEKLFF	TGCGCCAGCAGCGTAATCGGTGAAGGTGAAAAACTGTTTTTT
TRBV10-3	13	.	TRBJ2-5	.	CAISAGVKETQYF	TGTGCCATCAGTGCGGGCGTGAAAGAGACCCAGTACTTC
TRBV2	14	.	TRBJ2-7	.	CASSDAGINYEQYF	TGTGCCAGCAGTGACGCAGGAATCAACTACGAGCAGTACTTC
TRBV7-2	12	.	TRBJ1-2	.	CASSLERFGYTF	TGTGCCAGCAGCTTAGAACGTTTTGGCTACACCTTC
TRBV12-3/TRBV12-4	12	TRBD2	TRBJ2-7	once	CASTSGAYEQYF	TGTGCCAGCACTAGCGGGGCCTACGAGCAGTACTTC
TRBV7-2	13	.	TRBJ2-7	few	CASSAQQGYEQYF	TGTGCCAGCAGCGCTCAACAGGGATACGAGCAGTACTTC
TRBV7-2	12	.	TRBJ1-1	.	CASSPPSLEAFF	TGTGCCAGCAGCCCCCCCTCCCTTGAGGCTTTCTTT
TRBV7-9	14	.	TRBJ2-5	.	CASSLAVDKETQYF	TGTGCCAGCAGCTTAGCGGTTGATAAAGAGACCCAGTACTTC
TRBV6-2/TRBV6-3	13	.	TRBJ1-2	.	CASSPQGLFGYTF	TGTGCCAGCAGCCCACAGGGCCTCTTCGGCTACACCTTC
TRBV7-2	17	TRBD1	TRBJ1-6	.	CASSLGTGAEWNSPLHF	TGTGCCAGCAGCCTCGGGACAGGGGCAGAGTGGAATTCACCCCTCCACTTT
TRBV20-1	14	.	TRBJ2-5	.	CSAFRPGSGETQYF	TGCAGTGCCTTCCGCCCAGGTTCCGGGGAGACCCAGTACTTC
TRBV5-1	16	TRBD1	TRBJ1-1	few	CASSSRTGVVNTEAFF	TGCGCCAGCAGCTCCCGGACAGGAGTCGTGAACACTGAAGCTTTCTTT
TRBV2	16	.	TRBJ1-5	few	CASSEADSQGNQPQHF	TGTGCCAGCAGTGAAGCGGACTCCCAGGGCAATCAGCCCCAGCATTTT
TRBV3-1	14	.	TRBJ1-1	few	CASSQGGIRTEAFF	TGTGCCAGCAGCCAAGGGGGGATAAGGACTGAAGCTTTCTTT
TRBV19	14	.	TRBJ1-2	few	CASTSVGESYGYTF	TGTGCCAGTACCTCGGTAGGAGAGTCCTATGGCTACACCTTC
TRBV5-1	14	TRBD2	TRBJ2-5	.	CASRSLRGQETQYF	TGCGCCAGCAGGTCTTTGCGGGGGCAAGAGACCCAGTACTTC
TRBV20-1	17	.	TRBJ2-4	few	CSARDQWSVGAKNIQYF	TGCAGTGCTAGAGATCAATGGAGTGTCGGAGCCAAAAACATTCAGTACTTC
TRBV12-3/TRBV12-4	13	.	TRBJ1-4	.	CASSHGGIPKLFF	TGTGCCAGCAGCCACGGCGGGATCCCCAAACTGTTTTTT
TRBV30	14	.	TRBJ2-4	.	CACDRAGDKNIQYF	TGTGCCTGCGACAGAGCGGGTGACAAAAACATTCAGTACTTC
TRBV7-8	13	TRBD1	TRBJ2-1	.	CASSLVQTGVQFF	TGTGCCAGCAGCTTAGTTCAAACAGGGGTACAGTTCTTC
TRBV7-2	15	TRBD2	TRBJ2-5	.	CASSLGAGVRETQYF	TGTGCCAGCAGCTTAGGAGCGGGGGTTCGGGAGACCCAGTACTTC
TRBV6-1	14	TRBD1	TRBJ1-5	.	CATVTGVNNQPQHF	TGTGCCACCGTAACAGGGGTCAACAATCAGCCCCAGCATTTT
TRBV7-9	14	.	TRBJ2-3	few	CASSFGAATDTQYF	TGTGCCAGCAGCTTTGGGGCTGCCACAGATACGCAGTATTTT
TRBV20-1	13	TRBD1	TRBJ1-2	.	CSARTGTGNGYTF	TGCAGTGCTAGAACCGGGACAGGCAATGGCTACACCTTC
TRBV29-1	14	.	TRBJ1-3	few	CSVVSFNSGNTIYF	TGCAGCGTTGTGTCCTTCAACTCTGGAAACACCATATATTTT
TRBV12-5	17	.	TRBJ1-2	few	CASGFGEGGHWDYGYTF	TGTGCTAGTGGTTTCGGGGAGGGAGGGCATTGGGACTATGGCTACACCTTC
TRBV6-5	15	TRBD1	TRBJ2-7	many	CASSLGQGAPYEQYF	TGTGCCAGCAGCCTTGGACAGGGGGCGCCCTACGAGCAGTACTTC
TRBV7-2	14	.	TRBJ2-7	few	CASSLGGRINEQYF	TGTGCCAGCAGCTTAGGTGGCAGGATCAACGAGCAGTACTTC
TRBV27	12	TRBD1	TRBJ1-2	.	CASGGQWYGYTF	TGTGCCAGCGGGGGACAGTGGTATGGCTACACCTTC
TRBV7-2	16	.	TRBJ1-2	few	CASSYDSGGRADGYTF	TGTGCCAGCAGCTACGACAGCGGGGGCAGGGCTGATGGCTACACCTTC
TRBV12-3/TRBV12-4	14	TRBD1	TRBJ2-7	.	CASSRTGAIYEQYF	TGTGCCAGCAGCCGGACAGGGGCGATCTACGAGCAGTACTTC
TRBV7-3	17	TRBD1	TRBJ1-1	.	CASSYYLGTGFGTEAFF	TGTGCCAGCAGCTACTATCTCGGGACAGGGTTTGGCACTGAAGCTTTCTTT
TRBV5-5	14	TRBD1	TRBJ1-1	.	CASSLYDRDTEAFF	TGTGCCAGCAGCTTGTACGACAGGGACACTGAAGCTTTCTTT
TRBV6-5	17	.	TRBJ1-6	.	CASSYSHLSSYNSPLHF	TGTGCCAGCAGTTACTCCCATCTTAGCTCCTATAATTCACCCCTCCACTTT
TRBV6-6	12	.	TRBJ1-4	.	CANRTTTEKLFF	TGTGCCAACAGAACGACTACTGAGAAACTGTTTTTT
TRBV21-1	16	.	TRBJ2-3	few	CASIIKERLSTDTQYF	TGTGCCAGCATTATAAAGGAACGGCTGAGCACAGATACGCAGTATTTT
TRBV7-6	15	TRBD2	TRBJ2-5	few	CASSRTSGGASTQYF	TGTGCCAGCAGCCGTACTAGCGGGGGGGCCTCAACCCAGTACTTC
TRBV29-1	11	TRBD1	TRBJ2-7	.	CSAGQAHKQYF	TGCAGCGCCGGACAGGCACACAAGCAGTACTTC
TRBV7-6	16	TRBD2	TRBJ2-5	few	CASSPTSGGSQETQYF	TGTGCCAGCAGCCCGACTAGCGGGGGTTCGCAAGAGACCCAGTACTTC
TRBV27	11	.	TRBJ2-2	.	CATALHGELFF	TGTGCCACCGCACTCCACGGGGAGCTGTTTTTT
TRBV20-1	14	TRBD1	TRBJ1-6	.	CSAPGQFGNSPLHF	TGCAGTGCCCCGGGACAGTTTGGTAATTCACCCCTCCACTTT
TRBV20-1	14	.	TRBJ2-7	few	CSARRAGSGYEQYF	TGCAGTGCTAGACGGGCAGGCAGTGGGTACGAGCAGTACTTC
TRBV20-1	15	TRBD1	TRBJ2-1	once	CSAPPGGTGYNEQFF	TGCAGTGCTCCCCCCGGCGGGACAGGGTACAATGAGCAGTTCTTC
TRBV4-2	16	.	TRBJ2-1	few	CASSLIRMSSYNEQFF	TGTGCCAGCAGCCTAATTAGAATGAGCTCCTACAATGAGCAGTTCTTC
TRBV29-1	14	.	TRBJ2-1	.	CSASRGPSYTEQFF	TGCAGCGCTTCCCGGGGACCGTCATACACTGAGCAGTTCTTC
TRBV20-1	12	.	TRBJ2-1	few	CSASGSYNEQFF	TGCAGTGCTTCCGGGAGCTACAATGAGCAGTTCTTC
TRBV25-1	13	TRBD1	TRBJ1-2	.	CASGDRLNYGYTF	TGTGCCAGCGGGGACAGACTAAACTATGGCTACACCTTC
TRBV5-1	16	TRBD2	TRBJ2-7	.	CASSPGGAGGQYEQYF	TGCGCCAGCAGCCCCGGCGGAGCGGGAGGGCAGTACGAGCAGTACTTC
TRBV28	13	TRBD1	TRBJ1-2	few	CASSRTGAYGYTF	TGTGCCAGCAGTCGGACAGGGGCCTATGGCTACACCTTC